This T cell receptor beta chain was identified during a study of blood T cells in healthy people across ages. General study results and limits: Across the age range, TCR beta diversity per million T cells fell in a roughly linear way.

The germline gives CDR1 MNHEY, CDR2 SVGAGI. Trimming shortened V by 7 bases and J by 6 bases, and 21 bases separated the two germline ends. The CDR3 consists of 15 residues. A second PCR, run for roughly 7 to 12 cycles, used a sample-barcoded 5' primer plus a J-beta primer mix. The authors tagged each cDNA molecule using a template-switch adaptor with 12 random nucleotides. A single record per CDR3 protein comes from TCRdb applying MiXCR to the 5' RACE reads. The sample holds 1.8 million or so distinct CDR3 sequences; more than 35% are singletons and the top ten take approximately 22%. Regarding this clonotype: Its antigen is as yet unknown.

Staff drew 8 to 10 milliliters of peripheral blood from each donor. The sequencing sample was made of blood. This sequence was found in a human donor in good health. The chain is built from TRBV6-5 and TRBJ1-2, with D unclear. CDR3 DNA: TGTGCCAGCACCCCAGAGGGAGGGTTGTTTAATGGCTACACCTTC. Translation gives CASTPEGGLFNGYTF.